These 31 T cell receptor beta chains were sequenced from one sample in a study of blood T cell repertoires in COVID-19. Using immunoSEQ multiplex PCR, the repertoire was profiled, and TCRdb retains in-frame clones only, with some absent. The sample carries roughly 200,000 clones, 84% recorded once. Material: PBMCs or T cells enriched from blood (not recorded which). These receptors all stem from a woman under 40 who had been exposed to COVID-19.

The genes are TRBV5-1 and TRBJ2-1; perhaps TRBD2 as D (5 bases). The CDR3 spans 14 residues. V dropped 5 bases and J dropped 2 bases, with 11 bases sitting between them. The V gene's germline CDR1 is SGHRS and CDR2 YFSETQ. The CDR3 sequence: CASREDSAYNEQFF. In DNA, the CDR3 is TGCGCCAGCAGAGAGGACTCTGCCTACAATGAGCAGTTCTTC.

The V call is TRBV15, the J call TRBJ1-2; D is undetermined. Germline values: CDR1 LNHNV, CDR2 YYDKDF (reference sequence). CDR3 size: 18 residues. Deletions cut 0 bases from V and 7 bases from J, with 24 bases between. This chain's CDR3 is CATSRDRGRTTGTGGYTF. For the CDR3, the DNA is TGTGCCACCAGCAGAGATCGGGGAAGGACGACTGGAACGGGTGGCTACACCTTC.

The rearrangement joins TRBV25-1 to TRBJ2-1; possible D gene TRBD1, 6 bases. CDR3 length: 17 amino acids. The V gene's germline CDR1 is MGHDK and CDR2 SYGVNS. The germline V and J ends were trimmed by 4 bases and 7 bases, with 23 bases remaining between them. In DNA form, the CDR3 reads TGTGCCAGCAGTGCCGAGGGGCCCGGAGTACAGGGTAATGAGCAGTTCTTC. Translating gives CASSAEGPGVQGNEQFF.

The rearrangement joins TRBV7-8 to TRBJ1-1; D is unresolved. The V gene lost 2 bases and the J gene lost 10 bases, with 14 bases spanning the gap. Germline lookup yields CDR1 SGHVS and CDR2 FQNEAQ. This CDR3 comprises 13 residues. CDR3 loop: CASSLMGLAGAFF. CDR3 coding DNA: TGTGCCAGCAGCTTAATGGGTCTCGCGGGAGCTTTCTTT.

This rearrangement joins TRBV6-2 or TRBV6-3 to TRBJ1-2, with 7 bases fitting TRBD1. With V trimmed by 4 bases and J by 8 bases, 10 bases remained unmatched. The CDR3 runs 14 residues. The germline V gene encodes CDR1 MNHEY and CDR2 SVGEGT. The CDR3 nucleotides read TGTGCCAGCAGTTTTACACAGGGGCTCGACGGCTACACCTTC. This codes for CASSFTQGLDGYTF.

The DNA of the CDR3 is TGTGCCAGCAGCTTGAGGAGCTCCTATAATTCACCCCTCCACTTT. Protein product: CASSLRSSYNSPLHF. The chain has TRBV5-4 and TRBJ1-6; D gene uncertain. The CDR3 totals 15 residues. The germline V and J ends were trimmed by 1 base and 0 bases, with 5 bases remaining between them. Per germline, CDR1 SGHNT and CDR2 YYREEE (reference sequence). Together with reference TRBV5-4 and TRBJ1-6, the CDR3 gives the full variable domain: ETGVTQSPTHLIKTRGQQVTLRCSSQSGHNTVSWYQQALGQGPQFIFQYYREEENGRGNFPPRFSGLQFPNYSSELNVNALELDDSALYLCASSLRSSYNSPLHFGNGTRLTVT.

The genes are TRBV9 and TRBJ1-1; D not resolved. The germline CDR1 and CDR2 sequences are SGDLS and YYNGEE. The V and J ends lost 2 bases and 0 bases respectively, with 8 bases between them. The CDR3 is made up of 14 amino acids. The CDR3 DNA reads TGTGCCAGCAGCGTTCTGTCCCTGAACACTGAAGCTTTCTTT. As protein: CASSVLSLNTEAFF. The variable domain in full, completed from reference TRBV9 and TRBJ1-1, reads DSGVTQTPKHLITATGQRVTLRCSPRSGDLSVYWYQQSLDQGLQFLIQYYNGEERAKGNILERFSAQQFPDLHSELNLSSLELGDSALYFCASSVLSLNTEAFFGQGTRLTVV.

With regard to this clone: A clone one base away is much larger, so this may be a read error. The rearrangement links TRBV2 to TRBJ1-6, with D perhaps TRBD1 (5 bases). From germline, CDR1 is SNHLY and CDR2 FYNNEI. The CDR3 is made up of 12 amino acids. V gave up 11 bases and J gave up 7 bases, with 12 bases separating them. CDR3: CAGRQPNSPLHF. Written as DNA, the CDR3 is TGTGCCGGGCGACAGCCAAATTCACCCCTCCACTTT.

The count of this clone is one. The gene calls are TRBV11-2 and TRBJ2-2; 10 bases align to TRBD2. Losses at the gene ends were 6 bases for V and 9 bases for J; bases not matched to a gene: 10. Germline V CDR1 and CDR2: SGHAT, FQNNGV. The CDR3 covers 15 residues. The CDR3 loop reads CASSYQAGGPRELFF. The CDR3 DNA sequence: TGTGCCAGCAGTTATCAAGCGGGGGGGCCTAGGGAGCTGTTTTTT.

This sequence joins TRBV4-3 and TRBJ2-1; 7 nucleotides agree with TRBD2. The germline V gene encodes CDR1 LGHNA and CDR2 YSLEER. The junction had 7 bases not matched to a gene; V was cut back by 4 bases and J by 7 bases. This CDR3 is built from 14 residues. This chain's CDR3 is CASSPSGGANEQFF. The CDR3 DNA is TGCGCCAGCAGCCCATCGGGGGGAGCGAATGAGCAGTTCTTC.

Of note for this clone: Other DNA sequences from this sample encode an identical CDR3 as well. DNA of the CDR3: TGTGCCAGCAGTAGGACAGAGAACACTGAAGCTTTCTTT. Protein: CASSRTENTEAFF. The chain has TRBV6-5 and TRBJ1-1; possibly TRBD1 for D (6 bases). V dropped 5 bases and J dropped 1 base, with 8 bases sitting between them. In germline, CDR1 is MNHEY, CDR2 SVGAGI. The CDR3 sequence is 13 residues long.

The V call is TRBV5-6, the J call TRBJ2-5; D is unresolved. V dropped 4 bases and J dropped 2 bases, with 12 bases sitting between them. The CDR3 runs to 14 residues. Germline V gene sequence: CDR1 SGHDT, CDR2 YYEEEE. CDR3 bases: TGTGCCAGCAGCCCACTTACGATTCAAGAGACCCAGTACTTC. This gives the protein CASSPLTIQETQYF.

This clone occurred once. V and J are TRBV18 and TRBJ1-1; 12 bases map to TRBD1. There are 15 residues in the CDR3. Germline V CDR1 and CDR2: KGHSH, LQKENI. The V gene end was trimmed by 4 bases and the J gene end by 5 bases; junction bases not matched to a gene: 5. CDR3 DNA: TGTGCCAGCTCACAAGGGACAGGGGGCGAGACTGAAGCTTTCTTT. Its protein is CASSQGTGGETEAFF.

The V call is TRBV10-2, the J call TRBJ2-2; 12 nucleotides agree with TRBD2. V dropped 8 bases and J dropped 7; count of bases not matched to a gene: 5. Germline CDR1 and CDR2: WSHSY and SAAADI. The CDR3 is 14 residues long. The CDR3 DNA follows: TGCGCCAGCCGACTAGCGGGGGATAACGGGGAGCTGTTTTTT. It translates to CASRLAGDNGELFF.

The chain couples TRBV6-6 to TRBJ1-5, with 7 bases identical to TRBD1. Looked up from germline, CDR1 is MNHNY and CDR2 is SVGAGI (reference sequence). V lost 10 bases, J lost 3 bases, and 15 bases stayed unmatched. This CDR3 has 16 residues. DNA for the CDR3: TGTGCCACCGTTACAATGACAGGGCCCCCCAATCAGCCCCAGCATTTT. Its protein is CATVTMTGPPNQPQHF.

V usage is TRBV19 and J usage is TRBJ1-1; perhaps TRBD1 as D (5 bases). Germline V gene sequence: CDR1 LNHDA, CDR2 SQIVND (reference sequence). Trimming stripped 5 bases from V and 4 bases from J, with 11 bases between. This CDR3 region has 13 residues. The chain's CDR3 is CASSGGFGTEAFF. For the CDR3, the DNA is TGTGCCAGTAGTGGGGGGTTTGGCACTGAAGCTTTCTTT.

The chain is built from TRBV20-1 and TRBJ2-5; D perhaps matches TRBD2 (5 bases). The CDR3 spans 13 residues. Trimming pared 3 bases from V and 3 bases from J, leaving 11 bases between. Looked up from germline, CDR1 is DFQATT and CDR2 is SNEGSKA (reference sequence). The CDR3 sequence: CSASTSWEETQYF. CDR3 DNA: TGCAGTGCTAGTACTAGTTGGGAAGAGACCCAGTACTTC.

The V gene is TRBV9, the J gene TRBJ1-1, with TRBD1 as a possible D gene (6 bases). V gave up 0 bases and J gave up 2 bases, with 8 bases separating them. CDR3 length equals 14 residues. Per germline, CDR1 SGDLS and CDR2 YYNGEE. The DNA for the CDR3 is TGTGCCAGCAGCGTAGAGGGGGTTAACACTGAAGCTTTCTTT. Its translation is CASSVEGVNTEAFF.

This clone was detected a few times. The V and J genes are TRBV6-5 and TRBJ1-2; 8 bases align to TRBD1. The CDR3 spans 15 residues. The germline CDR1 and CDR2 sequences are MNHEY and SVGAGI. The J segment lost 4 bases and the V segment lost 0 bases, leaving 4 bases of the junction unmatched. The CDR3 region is CASSYSLTGVYGYTF. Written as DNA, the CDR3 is TGTGCCAGCAGTTACTCGTTGACAGGGGTCTATGGCTACACCTTC.

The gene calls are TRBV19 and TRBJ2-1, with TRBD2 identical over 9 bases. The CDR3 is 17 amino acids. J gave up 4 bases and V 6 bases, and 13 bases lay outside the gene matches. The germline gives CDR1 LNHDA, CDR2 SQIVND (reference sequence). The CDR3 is CASRRSLTSGYYNEQFF. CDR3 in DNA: TGTGCCAGTAGGCGTAGTCTGACTAGCGGATATTACAATGAGCAGTTCTTC.

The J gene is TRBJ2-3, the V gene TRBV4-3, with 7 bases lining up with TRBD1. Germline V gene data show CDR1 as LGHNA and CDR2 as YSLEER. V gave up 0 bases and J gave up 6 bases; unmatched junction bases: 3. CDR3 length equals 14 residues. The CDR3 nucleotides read TGCGCCAGCAGCCAAGAATCGGGACAGGATACGCAGTATTTT. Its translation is CASSQESGQDTQYF.

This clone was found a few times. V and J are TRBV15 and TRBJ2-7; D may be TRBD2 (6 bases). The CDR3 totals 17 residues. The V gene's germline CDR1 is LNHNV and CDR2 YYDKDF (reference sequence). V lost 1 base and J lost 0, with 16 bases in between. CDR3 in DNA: TGTGCCACCAGCAGAGGCGGGCTAGCGCCTATCTCCTACGAGCAGTACTTC. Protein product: CATSRGGLAPISYEQYF.

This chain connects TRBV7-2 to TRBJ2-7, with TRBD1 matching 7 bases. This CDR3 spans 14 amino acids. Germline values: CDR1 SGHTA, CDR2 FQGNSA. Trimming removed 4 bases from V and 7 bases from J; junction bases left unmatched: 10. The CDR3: CASSYTPGQTEQYF. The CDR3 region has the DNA TGTGCCAGCAGCTACACCCCGGGACAGACAGAGCAGTACTTC.

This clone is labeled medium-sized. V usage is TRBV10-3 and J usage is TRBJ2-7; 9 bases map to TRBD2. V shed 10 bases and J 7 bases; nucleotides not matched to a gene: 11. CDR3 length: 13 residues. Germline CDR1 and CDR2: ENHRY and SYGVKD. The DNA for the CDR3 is TGTGCCACGGGAGGCGGGGGGGCGGAAGAGCAGTACTTC. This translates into CATGGGGAEEQYF.

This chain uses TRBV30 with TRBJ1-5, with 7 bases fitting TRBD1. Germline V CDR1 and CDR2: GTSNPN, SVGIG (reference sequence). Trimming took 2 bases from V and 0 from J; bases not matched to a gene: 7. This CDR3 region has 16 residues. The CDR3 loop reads CAWSNRGLASNQPQHF. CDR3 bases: TGTGCCTGGAGTAACAGGGGCCTGGCTAGCAATCAGCCCCAGCATTTT. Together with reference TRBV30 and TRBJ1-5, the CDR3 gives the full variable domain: SQTIHQWPATLVQPVGSPLSLECTVEGTSNPNLYWYRQAAGRGLQLLFYSVGIGQISSEVPQNLSASRPQDRQFILSSKKLLLSDSGFYLCAWSNRGLASNQPQHFGDGTRLSIL.

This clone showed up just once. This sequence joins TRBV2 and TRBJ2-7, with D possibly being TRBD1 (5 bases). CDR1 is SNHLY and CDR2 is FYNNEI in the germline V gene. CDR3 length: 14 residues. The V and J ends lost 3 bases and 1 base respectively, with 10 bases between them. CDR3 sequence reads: CASSDWQGSYEQYF. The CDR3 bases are TGTGCCAGCAGTGATTGGCAGGGTTCCTACGAGCAGTACTTC.

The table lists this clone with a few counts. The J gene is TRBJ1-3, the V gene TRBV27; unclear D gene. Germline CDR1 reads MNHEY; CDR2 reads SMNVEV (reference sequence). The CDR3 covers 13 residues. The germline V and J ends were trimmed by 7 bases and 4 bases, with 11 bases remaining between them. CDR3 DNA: TGTGCCAGCAAGCCCGGCGGCGGAAACACCATATATTTT. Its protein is CASKPGGGNTIYF.

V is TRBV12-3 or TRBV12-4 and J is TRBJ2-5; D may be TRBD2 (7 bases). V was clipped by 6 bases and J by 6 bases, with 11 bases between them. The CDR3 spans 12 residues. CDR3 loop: CASREGGKTQYF. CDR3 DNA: TGTGCCAGCAGGGAGGGGGGGAAGACCCAGTACTTC.

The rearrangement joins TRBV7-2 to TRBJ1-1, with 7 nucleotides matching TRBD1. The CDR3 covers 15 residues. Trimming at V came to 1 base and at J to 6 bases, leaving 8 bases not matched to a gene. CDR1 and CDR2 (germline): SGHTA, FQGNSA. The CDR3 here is CASSLGQGVIPEAFF. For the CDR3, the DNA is TGTGCCAGCAGCTTAGGACAGGGAGTGATCCCTGAAGCTTTCTTT.

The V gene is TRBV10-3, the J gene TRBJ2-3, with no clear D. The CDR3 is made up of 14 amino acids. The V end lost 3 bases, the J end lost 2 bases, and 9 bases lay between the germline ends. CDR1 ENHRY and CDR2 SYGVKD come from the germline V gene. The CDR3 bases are TGTGCCATCAGTGATTACTATTTCACAGATACGCAGTATTTT. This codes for CAISDYYFTDTQYF.

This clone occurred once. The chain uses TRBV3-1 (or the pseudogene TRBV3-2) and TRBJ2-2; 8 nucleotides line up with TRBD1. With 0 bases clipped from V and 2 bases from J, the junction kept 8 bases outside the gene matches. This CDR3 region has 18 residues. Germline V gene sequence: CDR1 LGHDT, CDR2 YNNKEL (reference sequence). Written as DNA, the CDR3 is TGTGCCAGCAGCCAAGATCCCCTGGCAGGGGGCAACACCGGGGAGCTGTTTTTT. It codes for CASSQDPLAGGNTGELFF.